Sequencing of this T cell receptor beta chain was carried out in a study of blood T cell repertoires in COVID-19 (dated by TCRdb to 2018 to 2021). Background on the whole study: Samples covering the acute and convalescent phases of COVID-19 were provided by collaborators in the United States, Italy and Spain. The prospective study material was composed of cDNA or gDNA derived from T cells, B-cell-depleted T cells, or PBMCs. Sample metadata almost always included a de-identified subject ID, COVID-19 status, age in years and sex. The repertoires were released in a freely available public database intended as a resource for research on the immune response to SARS-CoV-2. Where available, HLA class I and class II types were obtained from metadata supplied by the sample provider rather than from assay-based typing. Samples came from the ongoing ImmuneRACE study (first 160 participants) plus 1,254 subjects from 6 global collaborators. The dataset comprised deeply sampled blood TCRbeta repertoires from subjects exposed to, actively infected with, or recovered from COVID-19. Results and caveats for the whole study, not just this receptor: How much clinical and demographic metadata was included differed by source and by participant, and the metadata was provided uncurated.

Details on this clone: Its antigen is still unknown. The input lacks base qualities; no much larger clone sits a single base away.

The immunoSEQ Assay, a bias-controlled multiplex PCR, was used to amplify TCRbeta CDR3 regions from genomic DNA. As for the original processing: The number of nucleated cells in each sample was estimated by amplification of reference gene primers within the assay. To quantify the absolute abundance of each unique TCRbeta CDR3 rearrangement, sequence reads were collapsed and filtered. For each sample, productive Simpson clonality was calculated as the square root of Simpson's diversity index across productive rearrangements. TCRdb took over this immuneACCESS table, retaining in-frame rearrangements with V and J assigned. Such tables are incomplete; in checked studies, under half of the missing clones stem from an unresolved V gene, and the remainder is unexplained. V and J calls and clone size are as listed in that table; D and trimming were resolved from the DNA. The sample data list 100,000 to 130,000 clones, and roughly 84% of these were observed just once. Clones ranked in the top ten supply 4.2% of the sample.

The V and J ends are trimmed by 1 base and 5 bases, leaving 5 bases between them. CDR1 and CDR2 are drawn from the germline V gene (reference sequence): SGHAT, FQDESV. The CDR3, cysteine through phenylalanine, is 13 amino acids long. Only CDR3 DNA is held: 39 bases, read in frame from base 1. Whole blood was collected in K2EDTA tubes by collaborating institutions according to the institutions' own protocols. Collaborator samples were shipped for TCRbeta analysis as frozen whole blood, isolated PBMCs, or DNA extracted from either sample type. The specimen sequenced was peripheral blood. The origin of this receptor is a human donor in a cohort sampled during active COVID-19. The chain uses TRBV11-1 and TRBJ1-4; the D gene cannot be named for sure. The base sequence is TGTGCCAGCAGCTTAGGCGAAAATGAAAAACTGTTTTTT. Its protein product is CASSLGENEKLFF.